The 26 T cell receptor beta chains listed next were all sequenced from one sample in a study of beta chain features in type 1 diabetes. Every isolated RNA sample was fully reverse transcribed, so sequencing captured expressed TCRB transcripts. Sequencing was performed with immunoSEQ multiplex PCR; in TCRdb, only in-frame clones are kept and a portion is missing. The sample has 300,000 to 350,000 clones; 13% to 15% are singletons. Sequenced input: central memory CD4+ T cells from blood. These receptors came from a man aged 25 to 40 in good health.

The chain is built from TRBV30 and TRBJ2-7; 13 positions match TRBD2. This CDR3 region has 16 residues. The germline V gene has CDR1 GTSNPN and CDR2 SVGIG (reference sequence). V gave up 8 bases and J gave up 0 bases; unmatched junction bases: 10. In DNA, the CDR3 is TGTGCCCTCGGACGGACTAGCGGGGGCAGCTCCTACGAGCAGTACGTC. It is translated as CALGRTSGGSSYEQYV.

This clone was seen more than once but under ten times. V gene TRBV19 combines with J gene TRBJ1-2; maybe TRBD1 (6 bases). From germline, CDR1 is LNHDA and CDR2 SQIVND (reference sequence). Trimming stripped 4 bases from V and 3 bases from J, with 6 bases between. This CDR3 is 12 amino acids long. CDR3 DNA: TGTGCCAGTAGTACAGGGGACTATGGCTACACCTTC. As protein: CASSTGDYGYTF.

The chain uses TRBV27 and TRBJ2-2, with 9 bases fitting TRBD2. Unmatched junction bases numbered 5, after V lost 6 bases and J lost 0 bases. CDR1 MNHEY and CDR2 SMNVEV come from the germline V gene (reference sequence). This CDR3 is built from 16 residues. The CDR3 protein is CASSSPSGTNTGELFF. CDR3 sequence (DNA): TGTGCCAGCAGCTCCCCTAGCGGGACGAACACCGGGGAGCTGTTTTTT.

The J gene is TRBJ2-7, the V gene TRBV5-6; D call uncertain. Germline V gene data show CDR1 as SGHDT and CDR2 as YYEEEE. Trimming shortened V by 2 bases and J by 7 bases, and 19 bases separated the two germline ends. The CDR3 is 15 amino acids. As DNA, the CDR3 is TGTGCCAGCAGCTTCCCGACGGATCTCTTACAGGAGCAGTACTTC. Protein product: CASSFPTDLLQEQYF.

CDR3 sequence (DNA): TGTGCCAGCAGCCCGGACACAGTAACCGGGGAGCTGTTTTTT. Residues: CASSPDTVTGELFF. The chain uses TRBV5-4 and TRBJ2-2; a weak D match, TRBD1 (5 bases). The CDR3 contains 14 residues. Trimming left V 4 bases short and J 5 bases short, with 12 bases between. CDR1 and CDR2 (germline): SGHNT, YYREEE (reference sequence).

This clone was detected many times. Within the sample, other DNA sequences also encode this same CDR3. The chain is built from TRBV7-9 and TRBJ1-1; D possibly corresponds to TRBD1 (6 bases). Trimming left V 3 bases short and J 4 bases short, with 12 bases between. The CDR3 is 14 residues long. The germline CDR1 and CDR2 sequences are SEHNR and FQNEAQ (reference sequence). The CDR3 nucleotides read TGTGCCAGCAGCTTTCAACAGGGTGGCACTGAAGCTTTCTTT. Translating it yields CASSFQQGGTEAFF.

The gene calls are TRBV5-4 and TRBJ2-1, with D hard to call. This CDR3 contains 14 residues. Germline lookup yields CDR1 SGHNT and CDR2 YYREEE (reference sequence). Trimming removed 2 bases from V and 9 bases from J, with 15 bases in between. Here the CDR3 reads CASSFYGSHSEQFF. In DNA form, the CDR3 reads TGTGCCAGCAGCTTTTATGGCAGCCACAGTGAGCAGTTCTTC.

This clone was seen more than once but under ten times. The V call is TRBV4-1, the J call TRBJ1-4, with D possibly being TRBD1 (5 bases). CDR1 and CDR2 from the germline V gene are MGHRA and YSYEKL. The CDR3 runs 16 residues. Trimming pared 3 bases from V and 8 bases from J, leaving 19 bases between. The CDR3 DNA follows: TGCGCCAGCAGCCACGATACCGGGACCCAAGAAGAAAAACTGTTTTTT. Protein product: CASSHDTGTQEEKLFF.

Comments on this clone: One end of the junction does not line up with germline, which may come from a read error. This chain connects TRBV9 to TRBJ2-3; the D is unclear. Germline V gene sequence: CDR1 SGDLS, CDR2 YYNGEE. The CDR3 totals 9 residues. CDR3: CASKDTQYF. In DNA, the CDR3 is TGTGCCAGCAAAGATACGCAGTATTTT.

The V gene is TRBV7-2, the J gene TRBJ2-1; 15 bases match TRBD2. The CDR3 spans 17 residues. With V trimmed by 5 bases and J by 5 bases, 7 bases remained unmatched. Germline values: CDR1 SGHTA, CDR2 FQGNSA. The CDR3, as DNA: TGTGCCAGCAGCGACACGGGACTAGCGGGGGGAAACAATGAGCAGTTCTTC. Protein product: CASSDTGLAGGNNEQFF.

This clone was detected a few times. V gene TRBV10-3 combines with J gene TRBJ1-2; 7 bases fit TRBD1. Germline V CDR1 and CDR2: ENHRY, SYGVKD. The CDR3 sequence is 15 residues long. J lost 0 bases, V lost 2 bases, and 3 bases had no gene match. CDR3 in amino acids: CAISETGATNYGYTF. CDR3 DNA: TGTGCCATCAGTGAGACAGGGGCGACTAACTATGGCTACACCTTC.

The chain has TRBV6-5 and TRBJ1-2; D not resolved. V was shortened by 0 bases and J by 4 bases, with 9 bases between the two germline ends. The germline V gene encodes CDR1 MNHEY and CDR2 SVGAGI. The CDR3 consists of 14 residues. Here the CDR3 reads CASSYSQAIYGYTF. The CDR3, as DNA: TGTGCCAGCAGTTACTCGCAGGCCATCTATGGCTACACCTTC.

This clone has a handful of counts. This sequence joins TRBV5-6 and TRBJ2-7; the D gene is possibly TRBD1 (5 bases). Trimming pared 0 bases from V and 5 bases from J, leaving 6 bases between. The V gene's germline CDR1 is SGHDT and CDR2 YYEEEE. The length of the CDR3 is 12 residues. This chain's CDR3 is CASSLVGDEQYF. In DNA, the CDR3 is TGTGCCAGCAGCTTGGTAGGGGACGAGCAGTACTTC.

In this sample, this clone turned up a few times. This chain uses TRBV7-9 with TRBJ1-6; D unresolved. Germline CDR1 reads SEHNR; CDR2 reads FQNEAQ (reference sequence). Trimming pared 1 base from V and 10 bases from J, leaving 14 bases between. This CDR3 has 15 amino acids. CDR3 protein: CASSLGVGSGSPLHF. Written as DNA, the CDR3 is TGTGCCAGCAGCTTAGGTGTGGGATCGGGGTCACCCCTCCACTTT.

This clone was counted a few times. This rearrangement joins TRBV6-5 to TRBJ1-2, with D maybe TRBD1 (5 bases). The CDR3 is made up of 15 amino acids. Trimming took off 2 bases at V and 4 bases at J, with 14 bases between the two ends. In germline, CDR1 is MNHEY, CDR2 SVGAGI. CDR3 residues: CASSYDEGSGYGYTF. CDR3 DNA: TGTGCCAGCAGTTACGATGAGGGGTCGGGCTATGGCTACACCTTC.

V and J are TRBV7-3 and TRBJ2-1; no clear D. The V and J ends lost 5 bases and 3 bases respectively, with 14 bases between them. The CDR3 runs to 15 residues. CDR1 and CDR2 (germline): SGHTA, FQGTGA. The CDR3, as DNA: TGTGCCAGCAGCGCAACAGATGCCAGCTACAATGAGCAGTTCTTC. Translation gives CASSATDASYNEQFF.

The chain employs TRBV27 and TRBJ2-7; 11 nucleotides line up with TRBD1. Germline V gives CDR1 MNHEY, CDR2 SMNVEV (reference sequence). The CDR3 is 15 residues long. V shed 2 bases, J shed 1 base, and the junction held 1 base outside the gene matches. The DNA for the CDR3 is TGTGCCAGCAGTTTAGGGACAGGGGGGTCCTACGAGCAGTACTTC. It encodes CASSLGTGGSYEQYF.

On this clone itself: The sample contains more than one DNA sequence encoding this CDR3. The chain uses TRBV5-1 and TRBJ2-3, with no clear D. Germline values: CDR1 SGHRS, CDR2 YFSETQ. This CDR3 comprises 14 residues. V was trimmed by 1 base and J by 4 bases, leaving 10 bases between them. The CDR3, as DNA: TGCGCCAGCAGCTTGAGTAAGGTTGCAGATACGCAGTATTTT. Its translation: CASSLSKVADTQYF.

With regard to this clone: Additional DNA sequences in this sample encode the identical CDR3. The rearrangement links TRBV30 to TRBJ2-5; D call uncertain. Germline values: CDR1 GTSNPN, CDR2 SVGIG (reference sequence). Trimming removed 0 bases from V and 5 bases from J, with 4 bases in between. CDR3 length: 11 amino acids. Here the CDR3 DNA reads TGTGCCTGGAGTGTACTGGAGACCCAGTACTTC. Translating gives CAWSVLETQYF. Combining the CDR3 with reference TRBV30 and TRBJ2-5 gives the whole variable domain SQTIHQWPATLVQPVGSPLSLECTVEGTSNPNLYWYRQAAGRGLQLLFYSVGIGQISSEVPQNLSASRPQDRQFILSSKKLLLSDSGFYLCAWSVLETQYFGPGTRLLVL.

V is TRBV5-1 and J is TRBJ2-1, with 12 positions matching TRBD2. Losses at the gene ends were 0 bases for V and 6 bases for J; bases not matched to a gene: 7. The CDR3 is 17 residues long. CDR1 and CDR2 (germline): SGHRS, YFSETQ. The CDR3 nucleotides are TGCGCCAGCAGCTTGGCGCTAGCGGGGGGGCCTCGCAATGAGCAGTTCTTC. Amino acids: CASSLALAGGPRNEQFF.

The CDR3 protein is CASTRRARTDYGYTF. In DNA, the CDR3 is TGTGCCAGCACCAGAAGGGCGCGAACAGACTATGGCTACACCTTC. The chain employs TRBV5-6 and TRBJ1-2; D gene ambiguous. This CDR3 is 15 amino acids long. The V end lost 6 bases, the J end lost 3 bases, and 18 bases lay between the germline ends. The germline gives CDR1 SGHDT, CDR2 YYEEEE.

J is TRBJ2-1 and V is TRBV19; 7 nucleotides agree with TRBD2. CDR1 is LNHDA, CDR2 SQIVND, per germline (reference sequence). This CDR3 has 16 amino acids. The V gene end was trimmed by 6 bases and the J gene end by 1 base; junction bases not matched to a gene: 9. CDR3 nucleotide sequence: TGTGCCAGTAGAGCCGGGGGGATGATGTCCTACAATGAGCAGTTCTTC. It translates to CASRAGGMMSYNEQFF.

The chain is built from TRBV4-2 and TRBJ2-5; TRBD2 might be the D (7 bases). This CDR3 region has 17 residues. Trimming cost V 6 bases and J 5 bases, with 25 bases left between them. CDR1 and CDR2 (germline): LGHNA, YNFKEQ. CDR3 in DNA: TGTGCCAGCAGTCAATATCGAGGGGGGGCCGTCATGGAGACCCAGTACTTC. It yields the protein CASSQYRGGAVMETQYF.

The chain carries TRBV18 and TRBJ1-2; no clear D gene. Between the trimmed V and J ends, which lost 2 bases and 3 bases, there was a span of 7 bases. CDR3 length: 13 amino acids. Germline-derived CDR1 and CDR2 are KGHSH and LQKENI. DNA for the CDR3: TGTGCCAGCTCACCAAGCCAAGACTATGGCTACACCTTC. It is translated as CASSPSQDYGYTF.

The V gene is TRBV7-3, the J gene TRBJ2-2, with 8 bases lining up with TRBD1. The CDR3 runs to 16 residues. Germline trimming cut 4 bases from V and 4 bases from J; bases unmatched to any gene: 8. Germline V gene data show CDR1 as SGHTA and CDR2 as FQGTGA. The CDR3 bases are TGTGCCAGCAGCTCTGCCAGGGGGCGCCGCACCGGGGAGCTGTTTTTT. Translated, it gives CASSSARGRRTGELFF.

The genes are TRBV28 and TRBJ2-7; no firm D call. Germline-derived CDR1 and CDR2 are MDHEN and SYDVKM. Trimming took off 5 bases at V and 3 bases at J, with 11 bases between the two ends. The CDR3 has 13 residues. CDR3 sequence: CASSPPMGYEQYV. The CDR3 DNA sequence: TGTGCCAGCAGTCCCCCAATGGGCTACGAGCAGTACGTC.